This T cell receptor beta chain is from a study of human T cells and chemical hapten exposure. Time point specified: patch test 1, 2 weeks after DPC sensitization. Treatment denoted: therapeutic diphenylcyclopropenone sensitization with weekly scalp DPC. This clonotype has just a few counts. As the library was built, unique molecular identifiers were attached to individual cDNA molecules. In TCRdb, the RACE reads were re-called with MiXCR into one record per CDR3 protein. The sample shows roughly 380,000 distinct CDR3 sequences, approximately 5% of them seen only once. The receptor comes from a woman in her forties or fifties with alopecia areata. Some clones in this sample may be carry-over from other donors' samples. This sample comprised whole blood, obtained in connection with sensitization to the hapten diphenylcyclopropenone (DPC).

This chain's CDR3 is CASSLRSSSYEQYF. CDR3 bases: TGTGCCAGCAGCTTACGTAGCAGTTCTTACGAGCAGTACTTC. This sequence joins TRBV11-3 and TRBJ2-7, with unresolved D. Germline-derived CDR1 and CDR2 are SGHNT and YENEEA. Trimming shortened V by 2 bases and J by 4 bases, and 12 bases separated the two germline ends. The CDR3 extends over 14 amino acids.